By frequency in the sample, the clone carrying this T cell receptor (beta chain) is large. Its target is not known. Using about 15 ng of total RNA, TCR libraries were made with the QIAseq Immune Repertoire TCR panel. TCRdb re-analysed the reads in MiXCR, keeping a single row per CDR3 protein. Found here are fewer than 350 distinct CDR3 sequences, roughly 7.9% of them singletons; the top ten hold approximately 16%. The data derive from a study of circulating CD8 cells and anti-PD-1 response in melanoma. Study findings and constraints: Only baseline and M1 samples entered the published repertoire comparisons. The cohort mixed treatment-naive and previously treated patients. Diversity ranked highest in DNEG and lowest in TIGIT subsets.

Deletions cut 4 bases from V and 0 bases from J, with 10 bases between. There are 15 residues in the CDR3. From live CD3+CD8+TCRalphabeta+ cells, four PD-1 and/or TIGIT subsets were sorted. The sequence was collected from a human donor with melanoma. The V gene is TRBV12-3 or TRBV12-4, the J gene TRBJ2-1, with D uncertain. This sample comprised CD8+ T cells from PBMCs, obtained at baseline or after one month of anti-PD-1 therapy (not recorded which). The CDR3 region is CASSYQESSYNEQFF. CDR3 coding DNA: TGTGCCAGCAGTTATCAGGAGAGCTCCTACAATGAGCAGTTCTTC.